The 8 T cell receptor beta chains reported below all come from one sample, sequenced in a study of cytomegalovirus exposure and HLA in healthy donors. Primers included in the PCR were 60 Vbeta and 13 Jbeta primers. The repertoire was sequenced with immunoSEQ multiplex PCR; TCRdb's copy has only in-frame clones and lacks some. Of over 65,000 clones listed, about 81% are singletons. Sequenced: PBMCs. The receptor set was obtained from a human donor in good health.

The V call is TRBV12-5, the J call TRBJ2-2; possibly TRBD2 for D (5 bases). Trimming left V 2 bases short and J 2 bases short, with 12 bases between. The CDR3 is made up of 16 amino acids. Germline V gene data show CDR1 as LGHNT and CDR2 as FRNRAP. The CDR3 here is CASGLSSSRNTGELFF. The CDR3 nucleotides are TGTGCTAGTGGTTTGTCTAGCTCAAGAAACACCGGGGAGCTGTTTTTT.

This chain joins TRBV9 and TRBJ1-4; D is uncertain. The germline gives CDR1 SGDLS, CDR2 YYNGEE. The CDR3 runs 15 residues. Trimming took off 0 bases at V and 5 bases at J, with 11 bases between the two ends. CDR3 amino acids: CASSVVPRRNEKLFF. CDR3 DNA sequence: TGTGCCAGCAGCGTAGTTCCGAGGAGAAATGAAAAACTGTTTTTT.

CDR3 in amino acids: CASSHTRNTEAFF. The CDR3 DNA sequence: TGTGCCAGCAGCCACACGCGGAACACTGAAGCTTTCTTT. The rearrangement joins TRBV14 to TRBJ1-1; D is unclear. The CDR3 has 13 amino acids. V lost 3 bases to trimming and J lost 1 base, with 6 bases between them. The germline V gene encodes CDR1 SGHDN and CDR2 FVKESK.

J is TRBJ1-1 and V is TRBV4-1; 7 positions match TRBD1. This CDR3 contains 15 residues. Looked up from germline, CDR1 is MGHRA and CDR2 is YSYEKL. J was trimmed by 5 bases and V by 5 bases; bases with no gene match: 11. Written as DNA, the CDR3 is TGCGCCAGCAGCTTACAACAGGGGATTGGAACTGAAGCTTTCTTT. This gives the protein CASSLQQGIGTEAFF.

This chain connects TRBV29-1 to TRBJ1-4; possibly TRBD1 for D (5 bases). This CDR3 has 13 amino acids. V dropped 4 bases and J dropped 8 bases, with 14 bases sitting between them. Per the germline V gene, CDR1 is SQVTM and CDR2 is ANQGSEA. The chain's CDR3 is CSVAVDIQEKLFF. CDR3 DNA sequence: TGCAGCGTTGCTGTGGACATACAGGAAAAACTGTTTTTT.

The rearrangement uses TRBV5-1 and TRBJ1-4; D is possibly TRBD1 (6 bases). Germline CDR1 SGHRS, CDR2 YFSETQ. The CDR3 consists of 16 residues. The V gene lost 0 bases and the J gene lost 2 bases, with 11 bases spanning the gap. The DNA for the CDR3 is TGCGCCAGCAGCTTGGAGGGGGGGCCCACTAATGAAAAACTGTTTTTT. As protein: CASSLEGGPTNEKLFF. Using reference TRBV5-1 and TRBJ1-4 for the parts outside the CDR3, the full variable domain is KAGVTQTPRYLIKTRGQQVTLSCSPISGHRSVSWYQQTPGQGLQFLFEYFSETQRNKGNFPGRFSGRQFSNSRSEMNVSTLELGDSALYLCASSLEGGPTNEKLFFGSGTQLSVL.

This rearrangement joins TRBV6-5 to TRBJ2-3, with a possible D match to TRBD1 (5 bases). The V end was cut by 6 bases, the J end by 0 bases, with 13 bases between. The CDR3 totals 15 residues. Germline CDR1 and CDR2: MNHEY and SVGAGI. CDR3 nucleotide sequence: TGTGCCAGCAGACCCGGACACCCTAGCACAGATACGCAGTATTTT. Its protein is CASRPGHPSTDTQYF.

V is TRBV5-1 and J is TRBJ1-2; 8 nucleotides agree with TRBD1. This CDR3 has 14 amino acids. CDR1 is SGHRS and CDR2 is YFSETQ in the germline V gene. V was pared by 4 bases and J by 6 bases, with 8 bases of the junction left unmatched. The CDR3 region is CASSQQGASDGYTF. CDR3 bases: TGCGCCAGCAGCCAGCAGGGGGCCTCGGATGGCTACACCTTC.